The rows below give T cell receptor beta chains drawn from one sample of a study of T cells in Graves' hyperthyroidism and ophthalmopathy. TCRdb re-derived calls from the multiplex PCR reads in MiXCR, one entry per CDR3 protein. Of around 400,000 distinct CDR3 sequences listed, about 15% are singletons. The sequencing sample was made of blood. The receptor source for this set is a woman younger than 30 with Graves' hyperthyroidism that later progressed to Graves' ophthalmopathy. Both conserved end residues are part of each CDR3. The order of the fields is V gene, J gene, CDR3 protein.

v_gene: TRBV7-9
j_gene: TRBJ2-7
CDR3aa: CASSPITLHYEQYF

v_gene: TRBV6-5
j_gene: TRBJ1-2
CDR3aa: CASSYGVNSNYGYTF

v_gene: TRBV7-2
j_gene: TRBJ2-3
CDR3aa: CASARGGDTQYF

v_gene: TRBV18
j_gene: TRBJ1-1
CDR3aa: CASSPIGTENTEAFF

v_gene: TRBV19
j_gene: TRBJ2-5
CDR3aa: CASSTAGERTQYF

v_gene: TRBV12-3/TRBV12-4
j_gene: TRBJ1-6
CDR3aa: CASSLDRENSPLHF

v_gene: TRBV19
j_gene: TRBJ1-5
CDR3aa: CASTGRTGEEGQPQHF

v_gene: TRBV5-6
j_gene: TRBJ2-5
CDR3aa: CASSLGLGAGETQYF

v_gene: TRBV3-1
j_gene: TRBJ2-7
CDR3aa: CASSPFSGQGWKQYF

v_gene: TRBV20-1
j_gene: TRBJ2-5
CDR3aa: CSARDLGQGAKETQYF

v_gene: TRBV20-1
j_gene: TRBJ1-1
CDR3aa: CSASSRGGVDTEAFF

v_gene: TRBV12-3/TRBV12-4
j_gene: TRBJ2-3
CDR3aa: CASSLGGGGRVDTQYF

v_gene: TRBV30
j_gene: TRBJ2-5
CDR3aa: CAWSPNLAGTQYF

v_gene: TRBV4-1
j_gene: TRBJ1-4
CDR3aa: CASSQTGTGNNEKLFF

v_gene: TRBV4-2
j_gene: TRBJ2-1
CDR3aa: CASSYLAGGSYNEQFF

v_gene: TRBV2
j_gene: TRBJ2-2
CDR3aa: CASTDGGYANTGELFF

v_gene: TRBV9
j_gene: TRBJ2-1
CDR3aa: CASSVVGRLDEQFF

v_gene: TRBV9
j_gene: TRBJ2-1
CDR3aa: CASSVEAGGATYNEQFF

v_gene: TRBV20-1
j_gene: TRBJ2-5
CDR3aa: CSAYRVGSQETQYF

v_gene: TRBV10-3
j_gene: TRBJ2-1
CDR3aa: CATQASGSFYEQFF

v_gene: TRBV4-1
j_gene: TRBJ1-4
CDR3aa: CASSQDRERIMINEKLFF

v_gene: TRBV27
j_gene: TRBJ2-7
CDR3aa: CASSLGTGEAYEQYF

v_gene: TRBV7-9
j_gene: TRBJ2-2
CDR3aa: CASNEGSSTGELFF

v_gene: TRBV20-1
j_gene: TRBJ2-7
CDR3aa: CSAPPGQSSYEQYF

v_gene: TRBV30
j_gene: TRBJ2-1
CDR3aa: CAWSTKVQGKAFNEQFF

v_gene: TRBV19
j_gene: TRBJ2-1
CDR3aa: CASSDQESSAYNEQFF

v_gene: TRBV29-1
j_gene: TRBJ2-1
CDR3aa: CSVQGVLAGGSSYNEQFF

v_gene: TRBV6-2/TRBV6-3
j_gene: TRBJ2-7
CDR3aa: CASSYSRAPYEQYF

v_gene: TRBV28
j_gene: TRBJ2-5
CDR3aa: CASSFSGVETQYF

v_gene: TRBV7-9
j_gene: TRBJ2-7
CDR3aa: CASSLATGYEQYF

v_gene: TRBV11-2
j_gene: TRBJ2-7
CDR3aa: CASSPGQWDYEQYF

v_gene: TRBV18
j_gene: TRBJ2-5
CDR3aa: CASSPLGQGSFENQYF

v_gene: TRBV5-1
j_gene: TRBJ1-1
CDR3aa: CASSLMTDQGARTEAFF

v_gene: TRBV7-9
j_gene: TRBJ2-3
CDR3aa: CASSGGPGLDTDTQYF

v_gene: TRBV10-1
j_gene: TRBJ1-1
CDR3aa: CASSDSQGDRANTEAFF

v_gene: TRBV27
j_gene: TRBJ2-1
CDR3aa: CASSWKGDEQFF

v_gene: TRBV7-9
j_gene: TRBJ1-1
CDR3aa: CASSLGSGTTEAFF

v_gene: TRBV5-1
j_gene: TRBJ2-1
CDR3aa: CASSPDRNLGEQFF

v_gene: TRBV29-1
j_gene: TRBJ2-1
CDR3aa: CSGIQGAYNEQFF

v_gene: TRBV25-1
j_gene: TRBJ2-6
CDR3aa: CASSDGPSGANVLTF

v_gene: TRBV30
j_gene: TRBJ1-5
CDR3aa: CAWNGGDQPQHF

v_gene: TRBV28
j_gene: TRBJ2-7
CDR3aa: CASISGGSYEQYF

v_gene: TRBV20-1
j_gene: TRBJ2-7
CDR3aa: CSAKTTSEGYYEQYF

v_gene: TRBV4-3
j_gene: TRBJ1-1
CDR3aa: CASSQEVAVEAFF

v_gene: TRBV20-1
j_gene: TRBJ2-1
CDR3aa: CSARTGRTGTSGRYLYNEQFF

v_gene: TRBV20-1
j_gene: TRBJ2-5
CDR3aa: CSARDQGLAGRETQYF

v_gene: TRBV20-1
j_gene: TRBJ2-7
CDR3aa: CSASGLAYSYEQYF

v_gene: TRBV3-1
j_gene: TRBJ1-2
CDR3aa: CASSQVGGQGYGYTF

v_gene: TRBV2
j_gene: TRBJ2-1
CDR3aa: CASSERAGLAFRNEQFF

v_gene: TRBV5-1
j_gene: TRBJ2-2
CDR3aa: CASSPSSGGGNTGELFF

v_gene: TRBV5-1
j_gene: TRBJ2-7
CDR3aa: CASKGPNYEQYF

v_gene: TRBV5-5
j_gene: TRBJ2-7
CDR3aa: CASSLTSATYEQYF

v_gene: TRBV7-8
j_gene: TRBJ1-1
CDR3aa: CASSKGGGANTEAFF